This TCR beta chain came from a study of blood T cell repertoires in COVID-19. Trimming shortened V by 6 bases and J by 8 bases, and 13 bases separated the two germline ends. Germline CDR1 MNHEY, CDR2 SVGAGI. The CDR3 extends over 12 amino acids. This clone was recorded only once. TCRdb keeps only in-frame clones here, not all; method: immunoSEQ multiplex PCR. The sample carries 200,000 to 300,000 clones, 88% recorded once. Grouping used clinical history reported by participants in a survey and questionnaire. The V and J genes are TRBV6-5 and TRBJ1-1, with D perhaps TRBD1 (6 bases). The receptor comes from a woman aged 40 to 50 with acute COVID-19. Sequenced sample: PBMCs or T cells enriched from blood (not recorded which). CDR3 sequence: CASRTGTIEAFF. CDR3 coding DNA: TGTGCCAGCAGAACCGGGACAATCGAAGCTTTCTTT.